The subject of this entry is one T cell receptor beta chain. Its antigen is undetermined. The sample originates from a study of post-analysis software for immune sequencing data. Across the study: The courses of disease that were included comprised relapsing-remitting, secondary progressive and progressive-relapsing multiple sclerosis.

The germline gives CDR1 ENHRY, CDR2 SYGVKD. CDR3 length: 17 residues. V dropped 0 bases and J dropped 0 bases, with 12 bases sitting between them. Study-level findings and limits: The study found TRBV5-6, TRBV5-1 and TRBV20-1 among about 5 TRBV segments more frequent in patients than controls. People with multiple sclerosis had a significantly lower normalized Chao1 diversity than controls did. Strong co-clustering by F measure was evident for samples that had been prepared in the same batch.

Presence of unique molecular identifiers characterized the TCR beta cDNA libraries. When about 0.85 to 11 million T cells were used, they gave some 520,000 cDNA molecules. TCRdb fed the PCR reads into MiXCR, producing one record per CDR3 protein. The sample carries approximately 630,000 distinct CDR3 sequences, approximately 60% recorded once. The chain employs TRBV10-3 and TRBJ1-3; a weak D match, TRBD1 (6 bases). This receptor was identified in a girl aged 2-9 years with multiple sclerosis. The sample taken for sequencing was blood. Here the CDR3 DNA reads TGTGCCATCAGTGAGTCGATCGCAGGGGACTCTGGAAACACCATATATTTT. Protein product: CAISESIAGDSGNTIYF.